Here is one TCR beta chain with its context. What it binds is not known. This sample was taken from a study of OX40 agonist ivuxolimab in advanced cancers. Study-wide points: Not determined was the antigen specificity of the expanded peripheral T cells.

Here immunoSEQ multiplex PCR was the method, and the copy in TCRdb shows in-frame clones only, minus some. The sample lists about 61,000 clones, roughly 90% seen once, with roughly 18% in the top ten. In germline, CDR1 is SGHVS, CDR2 FQNEAQ. CDR3 length: 13 amino acids. V lost 4 bases, J lost 3 bases, and 10 bases lay in between. This TCR was recovered from an adult with an advanced solid tumor such as melanoma, head and neck, liver or kidney cancer. This material consisted of CD4+ or CD8+ T cells sorted from blood, taken in a trial of the OX40 agonist ivuxolimab. V and J are TRBV7-8 and TRBJ2-7, with D maybe TRBD2 (5 bases). CDR3 protein: CASSWAGNYEQYF. The DNA of the CDR3 is TGTGCCAGCAGCTGGGCGGGCAACTACGAGCAGTACTTC.